The clone carrying this TCR beta chain showed up many times. Its antigen is not known. The data belong to a study of T cells in Graves' hyperthyroidism and ophthalmopathy. Findings and limits, study-wide: Blood also showed most of the thyroid clonotypes that were expanded above 0.001. Ophthalmopathy and stable hyperthyroidism were separated by a 13 V-J model.

Amplification of TCR beta CDR3 regions was performed using RNA transcripts as template. First-round RT-PCR of the TCR CDR3 relied on the HTBI primer set. Each CDR3 protein gets one entry after TCRdb re-called the multiplex PCR reads with MiXCR. The sample contains hundreds of thousands of distinct CDR3 sequences, about 15% of which appear only once. CDR1 and CDR2 (germline): LGHNA, YNFKEQ. Between the trimmed V and J ends, which lost 0 bases and 10 bases, there was a span of 16 bases. This CDR3 comprises 15 residues. Active moderate-to-severe ophthalmopathy, Clinical Activity Score at least 3, NOSPECS at least 4, under 3 months' duration. Exclusion criteria comprised uncontrolled infection, other autoimmune disease, pregnancy or lactation.

This receptor was obtained from a man younger than 35 with Graves' ophthalmopathy. The sequencing sample was made of blood. The chain links TRBV4-2 to TRBJ2-1; D call uncertain. CDR3: CASSQDRVANREQFF. The CDR3 DNA reads as TGTGCCAGCAGCCAAGATAGGGTAGCTAATCGCGAGCAGTTCTTC.